Here is one T cell receptor (beta chain) with its context. Assay used: immunoSEQ multiplex PCR; TCRdb lists only in-frame clones, some missing. The sample has about 19,000 clones, roughly 80% seen once. This entry is derived from a study of PD-1 blockade in mismatch repair-deficient tumors. CDR1 and CDR2 (germline): MNHEY, SMNVEV (reference sequence). V dropped 1 base and J dropped 5; count of bases not matched to a gene: 10. This CDR3 region has 16 residues. The clonotype comes from an adult with mismatch repair-deficient cancer. The J gene is TRBJ2-5, the V gene TRBV27, with 7 bases matching TRBD1. Sequenced here: PBMCs, sampled 52 weeks after starting pembrolizumab. CDR3: CASSLWTGGFGETQYF. The CDR3 nucleotides are TGTGCCAGCAGTTTATGGACAGGCGGCTTCGGGGAGACCCAGTACTTC.